The 4 T cell receptor beta chains below all came from one sample that was sequenced in a study of T cells in Graves' hyperthyroidism and ophthalmopathy. The TCR beta CDR3 regions underwent amplification using RNA transcripts as the source. During a first-round RT-PCR of the TCR CDR3, the HTBI primer set was used. TCRdb used MiXCR to reprocess the multiplex PCR reads, holding one entry per CDR3 protein. The sample includes 550,000 to 650,000 distinct CDR3 sequences, 11% to 15% seen only once; the top ten take about 15%. Sequenced material: blood. Source of these receptors: a woman aged 40 to 49 with Graves' hyperthyroidism.

This clonotype has a handful of counts. The chain combines TRBV5-1 with TRBJ1-5, with D maybe TRBD1 (5 bases). Per germline, CDR1 SGHRS and CDR2 YFSETQ. V lost 0 bases, J lost 2 bases, and 9 bases lay in between. There are 15 residues in the CDR3. CDR3 bases: TGCGCCAGCAGCTTGGCAGGGTTGGGCAATCAGCCCCAGCATTTT. Translating gives CASSLAGLGNQPQHF.

Turning to this clonotype: A much bigger clone sits one base away, suggesting this may be a read error. The rearrangement uses TRBV18 and TRBJ2-7, with 8 nucleotides matching TRBD2. This CDR3 region has 17 residues. V gave up 0 bases and J gave up 5 bases; unmatched junction bases: 12. Germline V gene data show CDR1 as KGHSH and CDR2 as LQKENI. This CDR3 is CASSPPVNSGTGNEQYF. The DNA of the CDR3 is TGTGCCAGCTCACCACCGGTGAATAGCGGGACTGGGAACGAGCAGTACTTC.

This clonotype was recorded at least ten times. The gene calls are TRBV28 and TRBJ1-2; D might be TRBD1 (5 bases). Trimming removed 7 bases from V and 4 bases from J, with 10 bases in between. The CDR3 is 12 amino acids. CDR1 is MDHEN, CDR2 SYDVKM, per germline. Written as DNA, the CDR3 is TGTGCCAGCACTCCAGGGCTCTATGGCTACACCTTC. As protein: CASTPGLYGYTF.

This clonotype showed up many times. The rearrangement uses TRBV6-1 and TRBJ1-5, with a tentative D call TRBD1 (5 bases). Per germline, CDR1 MNHNS and CDR2 SASEGT. This CDR3 is built from 14 residues. Trimming pared 8 bases from V and 2 bases from J, leaving 13 bases between. In DNA form, the CDR3 reads TGTGCCAGCGTGGGGCAGGGTGGCAATCAGCCCCAGCATTTT. It yields the protein CASVGQGGNQPQHF.